The 32 T cell receptor beta chains below were found in one sample sequenced in a study of CD8 T cells in Susac syndrome. RNA was extracted with the RNeasy kit, and a quantity of roughly 0.5 to 1 ug was reverse transcribed using random hexamers. One entry per CDR3 protein results from TCRdb running MiXCR on the immunoSEQ multiplex PCR reads. The sample lists some 260,000 distinct CDR3 sequences; roughly 84% were seen once. Input material: CD8+ T cells from PBMCs. All receptors derive from a human donor with multiple sclerosis.

This clonotype showed up just once. V gene TRBV27 combines with J gene TRBJ2-5, with D possibly matching TRBD2 (6 bases). The CDR3 consists of 16 residues. CDR1 MNHEY and CDR2 SMNVEV come from the germline V gene (reference sequence). V was cut by 10 bases and J by 1 base, with 22 bases left in between. The CDR3 region is CATAPFLGGPQETQYF. Here the CDR3 DNA reads TGTGCCACCGCCCCATTCCTGGGAGGTCCCCAAGAGACCCAGTACTTC.

The chain employs TRBV7-9 and TRBJ2-1; D is possibly TRBD2 (5 bases). The germline V and J ends were trimmed by 4 bases and 8 bases, with 18 bases remaining between them. The CDR3 has 15 amino acids. In germline, CDR1 is SEHNR, CDR2 FQNEAQ (reference sequence). For the CDR3, the DNA is TGTGCCAGCAGCTCCCAGAAGACCGGGATGGATGAGCAGTTCTTC. It is translated as CASSSQKTGMDEQFF.

The rearrangement uses TRBV7-3 and TRBJ2-3; 7 nucleotides line up with TRBD2. This CDR3 is 13 amino acids long. The V gene's germline CDR1 is SGHTA and CDR2 FQGTGA. V lost 4 bases to trimming and J lost 4 bases; unmatched junction nucleotides: 2. This CDR3 reads CASSSGLPDTQYF. The CDR3 DNA is TGTGCCAGCAGCTCGGGACTACCAGATACGCAGTATTTT.

This chain connects TRBV10-3 to TRBJ2-1; D uncertain. Trimming pared 4 bases from V and 7 bases from J, leaving 5 bases between. The CDR3 runs to 11 residues. Looked up from germline, CDR1 is ENHRY and CDR2 is SYGVKD. The DNA for the CDR3 is TGTGCCATCAGTGCTGATAATGAGCAGTTCTTC. It specifies CAISADNEQFF.

The CDR3: CASSQEMEGEGNTIYF. The CDR3 region has the DNA TGTGCCAGCAGCCAAGAGATGGAGGGCGAGGGAAACACCATATATTTT. The genes are TRBV3-1 and TRBJ1-3; D is undetermined. This CDR3 is 16 amino acids long. CDR1 is LGHDT, CDR2 YNNKEL, per germline (reference sequence). The V end was cut by 0 bases, the J end by 4 bases, with 13 bases between.

The V call is TRBV28, the J call TRBJ2-7, with 14 bases fitting TRBD2. Trimming cost V 2 bases and J 1 base; bases outside gene matches: 10. Germline V gene lookup returns CDR1 MDHEN and CDR2 SYDVKM. The CDR3 is 19 amino acids. Here the CDR3 DNA reads TGTGCCAGCAGTTTAGGTCCCGGGACTAGCGGGAGTGAGTCCTACGAGCAGTACTTC. Its protein product is CASSLGPGTSGSESYEQYF. Full variable domain (missing parts from reference TRBV28 and TRBJ2-7): DVKVTQSSRYLVKRTGEKVFLECVQDMDHENMFWYRQDPGLGLRLIYFSYDVKMKEKGDIPEGYSVSREKKERFSLILESASTNQTSMYLCASSLGPGTSGSESYEQYFGPGTRLTVT.

The rearrangement links TRBV15 to TRBJ2-3, with unresolved D. The CDR3 totals 13 residues. Germline V gene lookup returns CDR1 LNHNV and CDR2 YYDKDF (reference sequence). With 1 base removed from V and 4 bases from J, the gap between germline ends came to 6 bases. Here the CDR3 DNA reads TGTGCCACCAGCAGAGCGGCCGCAGATACGCAGTATTTT. Residues: CATSRAAADTQYF. The entire variable domain, with the rest obtained from reference TRBV15 and TRBJ2-3, is as follows: DAMVIQNPRYQVTQFGKPVTLSCSQTLNHNVMYWYQQKSSQAPKLLFHYYDKDFNNEADTPDNFQSRRPNTSFCFLDIRSPGLGDTAMYLCATSRAAADTQYFGPGTRLTVL.

The chain carries TRBV6-1 and TRBJ2-7; TRBD2 agrees at 15 bases. Per germline, CDR1 MNHNS and CDR2 SASEGT. V trimming: 5 bases; J trimming: 6 bases; junction bases outside the gene matches: 11. The length of the CDR3 is 17 residues. DNA for the CDR3: TGTGCCAGCAGTCGGTGGACTAGCGGGAGGGCCCAGGTCGAGCAGTACTTC. Protein: CASSRWTSGRAQVEQYF.

The chain links TRBV9 to TRBJ2-5; no clear D gene. Per germline, CDR1 SGDLS and CDR2 YYNGEE. V lost 3 bases and J lost 5, with 11 bases in between. CDR3 length equals 13 residues. DNA for the CDR3: TGTGCCAGCAGCGCACGCAGGTCGGAGACCCAGTACTTC. Amino acid sequence: CASSARRSETQYF. Filled out from reference TRBV9 and TRBJ2-5, the complete variable domain reads DSGVTQTPKHLITATGQRVTLRCSPRSGDLSVYWYQQSLDQGLQFLIQYYNGEERAKGNILERFSAQQFPDLHSELNLSSLELGDSALYFCASSARRSETQYFGPGTRLLVL.

This clonotype was counted a few times. This chain joins TRBV14 and TRBJ2-2, with a possible D match to TRBD2 (5 bases). Trimming pared 3 bases from V and 4 bases from J, leaving 12 bases between. Per the germline V gene, CDR1 is SGHDN and CDR2 is FVKESK. The CDR3 spans 15 residues. The CDR3 DNA follows: TGTGCCAGCAGCCAGTCGGGATCGGGCACCGGGGAGCTGTTTTTT. Translating it yields CASSQSGSGTGELFF.

CDR3 residues: CATSPGLAGGGAYNEQFF. In nucleotides, the CDR3 is TGTGCCACCAGTCCGGGACTAGCGGGGGGGGGTGCTTACAATGAGCAGTTCTTC. The V and J genes are TRBV24-1 and TRBJ2-1; 16 bases match TRBD2. The CDR3 is 18 amino acids. In germline, CDR1 is KGHDR, CDR2 SFDVKD. V dropped 6 bases and J dropped 4; count of bases not matched to a gene: 8.

This chain joins TRBV12-3 or TRBV12-4 and TRBJ2-7; a weak D match, TRBD2 (6 bases). The CDR3 is 14 amino acids. V was cut by 2 bases and J by 4 bases, with 12 bases left in between. CDR3 protein: CASSLTSRPYEQYF. The CDR3 region has the DNA TGTGCCAGCAGTTTAACTAGCCGCCCTTACGAGCAGTACTTC.

This chain connects TRBV27 to TRBJ2-1; TRBD1 agrees at 8 bases. Germline CDR1 MNHEY, CDR2 SMNVEV (reference sequence). V was clipped by 3 bases and J by 1 base; unmatched bases: 2. This CDR3 is built from 15 residues. CDR3 protein: CASSFRGLSYNEQFF. CDR3 DNA sequence: TGTGCCAGCAGTTTCAGGGGGCTTTCCTACAATGAGCAGTTCTTC.

V gene TRBV20-1 combines with J gene TRBJ2-7; TRBD2 matches at 9 bases. The germline gives CDR1 DFQATT, CDR2 SNEGSKA (reference sequence). V shed 5 bases and J 0 bases; nucleotides not matched to a gene: 17. The CDR3 is 18 amino acids. The CDR3 loop reads CSAEALGTSTSLSYEQYF. The CDR3 DNA is TGCAGTGCTGAGGCCCTCGGGACTAGCACCTCCCTCTCCTACGAGCAGTACTTC.

This clonotype occurred once. The chain employs TRBV24-1 and TRBJ1-2; possibly TRBD1 for D (5 bases). Germline V gene lookup returns CDR1 KGHDR and CDR2 SFDVKD. This CDR3 is 14 amino acids long. V dropped 7 bases and J dropped 8 bases, with 19 bases sitting between them. CDR3 nucleotide sequence: TGTGCCACCAGCCCCCGGGACCGAAATAGCGGCTACACCTTC. Encoded protein: CATSPRDRNSGYTF.

The gene calls are TRBV28 and TRBJ2-6, with D tentatively TRBD2 (6 bases). Trimming removed 10 bases at V and 5 bases at J, with 21 bases between. The CDR3 consists of 16 residues. CDR1 and CDR2 (germline): MDHEN, SYDVKM. In DNA, the CDR3 is TGTGCCAACGCGGGACTCCAATCTTTGAGGGCCAACGTCCTGACTTTC. Residues: CANAGLQSLRANVLTF.

The chain carries TRBV28 and TRBJ1-2; D gene uncertain. The CDR3 consists of 13 residues. Trimming cost V 10 bases and J 4 bases, with 16 bases left between them. Looked up from germline, CDR1 is MDHEN and CDR2 is SYDVKM. The chain's CDR3 is CATSFWPSYGYTF. The CDR3 nucleotides read TGTGCCACAAGTTTTTGGCCCTCCTATGGCTACACCTTC.

V is TRBV20-1 and J is TRBJ2-3; 14 bases fit TRBD2. The germline V gene has CDR1 DFQATT and CDR2 SNEGSKA (reference sequence). The length of the CDR3 is 20 residues. The V gene end was trimmed by 6 bases and the J gene end by 4 bases; junction bases not matched to a gene: 21. The CDR3 reads CSANTGTSGRASAPPDTQYF. CDR3 DNA: TGCAGTGCCAACACCGGGACTAGCGGGAGAGCGTCGGCCCCCCCAGATACGCAGTATTTT.

This chain links TRBV30 with TRBJ1-2; 8 positions match TRBD1. The CDR3 totals 15 residues. The V gene end was trimmed by 2 bases and the J gene end by 4 bases; junction bases not matched to a gene: 9. Germline V gene data show CDR1 as GTSNPN and CDR2 as SVGIG (reference sequence). DNA for the CDR3: TGTGCCTGGAGTCCCGGACAGGGTGAATCCTATGGCTACACCTTC. Protein sequence: CAWSPGQGESYGYTF.

This rearrangement joins TRBV2 to TRBJ1-1; TRBD1 matches at 9 bases. This CDR3 comprises 17 residues. Germline values: CDR1 SNHLY, CDR2 FYNNEI. The V and J ends lost 9 bases and 0 bases, in that order; junction bases with no gene match: 14. CDR3 coding DNA: TGTGCCAGTAAAGTAGAAACAGGGGGCCTACTGAACACTGAAGCTTTCTTT. Translated: CASKVETGGLLNTEAFF.

The V call is TRBV12-3 or TRBV12-4, the J call TRBJ1-5, with TRBD1 as a possible D gene (6 bases). Deletions cut 4 bases from V and 5 bases from J, with 18 bases between. CDR3 length: 16 residues. The CDR3 loop reads CASSWGPRIGDQPQHF. CDR3 bases: TGTGCCAGCAGTTGGGGGCCGCGAATCGGGGATCAGCCCCAGCATTTT.

V is TRBV15 and J is TRBJ2-3; TRBD2 aligns across 12 bases. The CDR3 loop spans 16 amino acids. Germline lookup yields CDR1 LNHNV and CDR2 YYDKDF (reference sequence). Losses at the gene ends were 0 bases for V and 5 bases for J; bases not matched to a gene: 3. This CDR3 is CATSRDPSGRVDTQYF. In DNA, the CDR3 is TGTGCCACCAGCAGAGACCCTAGCGGGAGGGTAGATACGCAGTATTTT.

The gene calls are TRBV9 and TRBJ2-1; no reliable D call. The CDR3 sequence is 10 residues long. Germline CDR1 is SGDLS and CDR2 is YYNGEE. V dropped 5 bases and J dropped 8 bases, with 5 bases sitting between them. Here the CDR3 DNA reads TGTGCCAGCAGTGGGGATGAGCAGTTCTTC. Translated: CASSGDEQFF.

The chain joins TRBV7-9 to TRBJ2-7; 10 bases align to TRBD2. Germline-derived CDR1 and CDR2 are SEHNR and FQNEAQ (reference sequence). The CDR3 extends over 17 amino acids. The ends lost 2 bases at V and 3 bases at J; junction bases unmatched: 10. CDR3 region: CASSLNPSGRGIYEQYF. CDR3 DNA sequence: TGTGCCAGCAGCTTAAATCCTAGCGGGAGAGGGATCTACGAGCAGTACTTC.

The J gene is TRBJ2-1, the V gene TRBV5-1, with 7 bases that match TRBD1. CDR1 SGHRS and CDR2 YFSETQ come from the germline V gene. V shed 4 bases and J 8 bases; nucleotides not matched to a gene: 9. The CDR3 contains 14 residues. The CDR3 DNA reads as TGCGCCAGCAGCGCCCACCGACAGGGCGATGAGCAGTTCTTC. Amino acid sequence: CASSAHRQGDEQFF.

This rearrangement joins TRBV7-9 to TRBJ2-7; 7 nucleotides match TRBD1. The CDR3 extends over 14 amino acids. V was clipped by 4 bases and J by 2 bases; unmatched bases: 5. CDR1 and CDR2 from the germline V gene are SEHNR and FQNEAQ (reference sequence). This chain's CDR3 is CASSWDSSPYEQYF. In nucleotides, the CDR3 is TGTGCCAGCAGCTGGGACAGCAGCCCCTACGAGCAGTACTTC.

On this clonotype itself: Germline and junction disagree at one end, which may indicate a read error. This chain joins TRBV27 and TRBJ1-4; TRBD1 is a possible D gene (5 bases). Germline V gene data show CDR1 as MNHEY and CDR2 as SMNVEV (reference sequence). The CDR3 is 15 residues long. This CDR3 reads CASRGSGRDNGKLFF. Written as DNA, the CDR3 is TGTGCCAGCAGGGGATCAGGCAGGGATAATGGAAAACTGTTTTTT.

This chain links TRBV5-4 with TRBJ2-3, with TRBD2 identical over 9 bases. Germline assignment: CDR1 SGHNT and CDR2 YYREEE (reference sequence). With V trimmed by 4 bases and J by 5 bases, 17 bases remained unmatched. The CDR3 is 18 amino acids. This CDR3 reads CASSTSSLAGLGGDTQYF. CDR3 bases: TGTGCCAGCAGCACCTCCTCACTAGCGGGCTTGGGGGGAGATACGCAGTATTTT. Using reference TRBV5-4 and TRBJ2-3 for the parts outside the CDR3, the full variable domain is ETGVTQSPTHLIKTRGQQVTLRCSSQSGHNTVSWYQQALGQGPQFIFQYYREEENGRGNFPPRFSGLQFPNYSSELNVNALELDDSALYLCASSTSSLAGLGGDTQYFGPGTRLTVL.

This clonotype was detected once. The rearrangement uses TRBV3-1 and TRBJ2-4, with TRBD2 matching 8 bases. J gave up 5 bases and V 0 bases, and 9 bases lay outside the gene matches. CDR1 and CDR2 (germline): LGHDT, YNNKEL (reference sequence). This CDR3 comprises 17 residues. The chain's CDR3 is CASSQELAGSEENIQYF. The CDR3 DNA sequence: TGTGCCAGCAGCCAAGAGTTAGCGGGGAGTGAGGAAAACATTCAGTACTTC.

To note about this clonotype: Sequence at one end of the junction differs from germline and may be a read error. The V call is TRBV2, the J call TRBJ2-1; 12 bases agree with TRBD2. CDR3 length: 17 amino acids. The germline V gene encodes CDR1 SNHLY and CDR2 FYNNEI. As DNA, the CDR3 is TGTGCCGGCAGTGAACTTGGTCTAGCGGGAGGGCTCGATGAGCAGTTCTTC. The encoded protein is CAGSELGLAGGLDEQFF.

J is TRBJ2-1 and V is TRBV7-6, with D perhaps TRBD2 (7 bases). In germline, CDR1 is SGHVS, CDR2 FNYEAQ. This CDR3 is 15 amino acids long. V gave up 4 bases and J gave up 7 bases, with 17 bases separating them. CDR3 in amino acids: CASSSPYGGHNEQFF. The CDR3 bases are TGTGCCAGCAGCTCGCCGTACGGGGGGCATAATGAGCAGTTCTTC.

The rearrangement links TRBV3-1 to TRBJ2-3, with TRBD2 matching 15 bases. Germline V lookup: CDR1 LGHDT, CDR2 YNNKEL (reference sequence). This CDR3 contains 17 residues. V lost 5 bases and J lost 5; bases outside the gene matches: 8. This CDR3 reads CASSGLAGGPGVDTQYF. CDR3 DNA sequence: TGTGCCAGCAGCGGACTAGCGGGAGGGCCAGGTGTAGATACGCAGTATTTT.